Each of the 17 T cell receptor beta chains below was sequenced from the same sample in a study of neoadjuvant anti-PD-1 for oral cavity cancer. Assay: immunoSEQ multiplex PCR; the TCRdb copy retains only in-frame clones and omits some. The sample contains tens of thousands of clones, roughly three quarters of which appear only once. The specimen comprised PBMCs, sampled before nivolumab (anti-PD-1) treatment. Receptors were obtained from a person aged 35 to 85 with oral cavity squamous cell carcinoma.

The table lists this clone with a count of one. The genes are TRBV10-2 and TRBJ1-1, with TRBD1 as a possible D gene (5 bases). V lost 2 bases and J 1 base, leaving 8 bases between the germline ends. The CDR3 loop spans 14 amino acids. Germline lookup yields CDR1 WSHSY and CDR2 SAAADI. The CDR3 nucleotides read TGCGCCAGCAGTGAGAACGGACAGAACACTGAAGCTTTCTTT. It codes for CASSENGQNTEAFF.

This clone was found a few times. The rearrangement uses TRBV5-6 and TRBJ1-1; TRBD1 is a possible D gene (6 bases). This CDR3 has 15 amino acids. V dropped 2 bases and J dropped 0 bases, with 11 bases sitting between them. Looked up from germline, CDR1 is SGHDT and CDR2 is YYEEEE. The CDR3: CASSFRGALNTEAFF. Written as DNA, the CDR3 is TGTGCCAGCAGCTTCAGGGGCGCTTTGAACACTGAAGCTTTCTTT.

V gene TRBV2 combines with J gene TRBJ1-5, with D perhaps matching TRBD1 (6 bases). The CDR3 runs 16 residues. Germline values: CDR1 SNHLY, CDR2 FYNNEI. Trimming stripped 5 bases from V and 5 bases from J, with 19 bases between. In DNA form, the CDR3 reads TGTGCCAGCAGTCTTCGTGGGGGGCAGGGAGATCAGCCCCAGCATTTT. Amino acid sequence: CASSLRGGQGDQPQHF.

V and J are TRBV19 and TRBJ1-5; TRBD1 might be the D (5 bases). The CDR3 consists of 15 residues. Trimming stripped 9 bases from V and 6 bases from J, with 21 bases between. Germline lookup yields CDR1 LNHDA and CDR2 SQIVND (reference sequence). This CDR3 reads CASRPGRNQGQPQHF. The CDR3 DNA follows: TGTGCCAGCCGGCCCGGGAGGAATCAGGGTCAGCCCCAGCATTTT. Full variable domain (remainder filled in from reference TRBV19 and TRBJ1-5): DGGITQSPKYLFRKEGQNVTLSCEQNLNHDAMYWYRQDPGQGLRLIYYSQIVNDFQKGDIAEGYSVSREKKESFPLTVTSAQKNPTAFYLCASRPGRNQGQPQHFGDGTRLSIL.

The chain links TRBV29-1 to TRBJ1-6; a weak D match, TRBD1 (5 bases). The CDR3 totals 14 residues. V gave up 4 bases and J gave up 6 bases, with 13 bases separating them. The germline gives CDR1 SQVTM, CDR2 ANQGSEA. The CDR3 nucleotides are TGCAGCGTTGGGGAAGGGGCGAGTAATTCACCCCTCCACTTT. Translating it yields CSVGEGASNSPLHF.

This chain links TRBV5-1 with TRBJ2-3; D is uncertain. The CDR3 is 15 amino acids. Germline CDR1 is SGHRS and CDR2 is YFSETQ. The ends were cut back, 4 bases at V and 1 base at J, with 13 bases in the middle. CDR3 in DNA: TGCGCCAGCAGCCCAAACCCCCCGGGCACAGATACGCAGTATTTT. Its translation: CASSPNPPGTDTQYF.

On this clone itself: A clone one base away is much larger, so this may be a read error. The genes are TRBV2 and TRBJ2-7; no reliable D call. The V end lost 6 bases, the J end lost 0 bases, and 6 bases lay between the germline ends. Germline loops: CDR1 SNHLY, CDR2 FYNNEI. The CDR3 sequence is 12 residues long. The CDR3 nucleotides are TGTGCCAGCAGCCCCAGCTCCTACGAGCAGTACTTC. Protein product: CASSPSSYEQYF.

The chain employs TRBV2 and TRBJ1-1; no clear D. Looked up from germline, CDR1 is SNHLY and CDR2 is FYNNEI. With 8 bases removed from V and 1 base from J, the gap between germline ends came to 8 bases. CDR3 size: 12 residues. The DNA of the CDR3 is TGTGCCAGCGGGTTCTCGAACACTGAAGCTTTCTTT. Encoded protein: CASGFSNTEAFF. The whole variable domain, remainder taken from reference TRBV2 and TRBJ1-1, is EPEVTQTPSHQVTQMGQEVILRCVPISNHLYFYWYRQILGQKVEFLVSFYNNEISEKSEIFDDQFSVERPDGSNFTLKIRSTKLEDSAMYFCASGFSNTEAFFGQGTRLTVV.

About this clone: Relative to the germline gene, one junction end is altered; a read error may explain this. V gene TRBV28 combines with J gene TRBJ2-7, with 8 bases matching TRBD2. The CDR3 is made up of 19 amino acids. CDR1 MDHEN and CDR2 SYDVKM come from the germline V gene. CDR3 sequence: CARSSRGGRGQGGAYEQYF. The CDR3 region has the DNA TGTGCCCGCAGTTCCCGGGGGGGCCGGGGCCAGGGTGGGGCCTACGAGCAGTACTTC.

The V and J genes are TRBV18 and TRBJ2-6; maybe TRBD1 (6 bases). Germline values: CDR1 KGHSH, CDR2 LQKENI. V lost 4 bases, J lost 0 bases, and 16 bases lay in between. This CDR3 is built from 18 residues. CDR3 coding DNA: TGTGCCAGCTCACTACGAGGACAGTTAAGCTCTGGGGCCAACGTCCTGACTTTC. The encoded protein is CASSLRGQLSSGANVLTF.

The chain recombines TRBV29-1 with TRBJ1-1; TRBD1 might be the D (5 bases). Trimming cost V 1 base and J 2 bases, with 8 bases left between them. Germline V gene sequence: CDR1 SQVTM, CDR2 ANQGSEA. CDR3 size: 13 residues. The CDR3 region has the DNA TGCAGCGTTGAAGGGGACGCCAACACTGAAGCTTTCTTT. Its translation is CSVEGDANTEAFF.

The chain combines TRBV7-2 with TRBJ1-2, with 8 nucleotides matching TRBD1. This CDR3 comprises 16 residues. V lost 0 bases to trimming and J lost 4 bases; unmatched junction nucleotides: 7. Germline V gives CDR1 SGHTA, CDR2 FQGNSA. The CDR3 DNA is TGTGCCAGCAGCTTAGCGGGACAGGTCAAGGGCTATGGCTACACCTTC. Its protein is CASSLAGQVKGYGYTF.

This clone was seen a few times. The rearrangement joins TRBV19 to TRBJ2-3; 10 nucleotides match TRBD2. J lost 4 bases, V lost 3 bases, and 4 bases had no gene match. This CDR3 has 15 residues. Germline lookup yields CDR1 LNHDA and CDR2 SQIVND (reference sequence). CDR3 coding DNA: TGTGCCAGTAGTATTCCAGCGGGGGGGGCAGATACGCAGTATTTT. Encoded protein: CASSIPAGGADTQYF.

The genes are TRBV10-1 and TRBJ2-7; TRBD1 or TRBD2 may be the D gene (5 bases each). V lost 2 bases to trimming and J lost 2 bases, with 10 bases between them. CDR1 and CDR2 (germline): WNHNN, SYGVQD (reference sequence). The CDR3 extends over 14 amino acids. This CDR3 reads CASSEDTGPYEQYF. CDR3 coding DNA: TGCGCCAGCAGTGAGGACACGGGACCCTACGAGCAGTACTTC.

The chain employs TRBV2 and TRBJ1-1, with no clear D. CDR1 and CDR2 from the germline V gene are SNHLY and FYNNEI. The CDR3 sequence is 11 residues long. V was pared by 7 bases and J by 4 bases, with 7 bases between. The CDR3, as DNA: TGTGCCAGCACCCCAGCCACTGAAGCTTTCTTT. Translated, it gives CASTPATEAFF.

J is TRBJ1-2 and V is TRBV7-8; no reliable D call. The CDR3 sequence is 15 residues long. In germline, CDR1 is SGHVS, CDR2 FQNEAQ. Trimming shortened V by 8 bases and J by 6 bases, and 22 bases separated the two germline ends. The CDR3 here is CASLGPASGTDGYTF. The DNA of the CDR3 is TGTGCCAGCCTAGGACCCGCCTCTGGCACGGATGGCTACACCTTC.

This chain connects TRBV10-3 to TRBJ2-5; weak D call: TRBD2 (5 bases). Trimming removed 4 bases from V and 0 bases from J, with 9 bases in between. This CDR3 has 14 amino acids. Per the germline V gene, CDR1 is ENHRY and CDR2 is SYGVKD. CDR3 sequence (DNA): TGTGCCATCAGTGGGGTAGCGAACCAAGAGACCCAGTACTTC. Its protein is CAISGVANQETQYF.